This T cell receptor (beta chain) stems from a study of blood T cell repertoires in COVID-19. Study details: Sample material is recorded as cDNA or gDNA derived from T cells, B-cell-depleted T cells, or PBMCs.

CDR3 size: 15 residues. Germline CDR1 and CDR2: PRHDT and FYEKMQ (reference sequence). With 0 bases removed from V and 3 bases from J, the gap between germline ends came to 10 bases. TCRdb keeps only in-frame clones here, not all; method: immunoSEQ multiplex PCR. The sample holds 70,000 or so clones, approximately 86% seen once. The chain recombines TRBV13 with TRBJ2-3, with D perhaps matching TRBD2 (5 bases). The source of this sequence is a man aged 35-49 years with COVID-19, enrolled during active disease. The sequencing sample was made of peripheral blood. The CDR3 loop reads CASSLGRTGTDTQYF. The CDR3 DNA is TGTGCCAGCAGCTTAGGCCGAACGGGGACAGATACGCAGTATTTT.